The following is a T cell receptor beta chain sequence with its context. The sample holds one count of this clone. It lacks a known antigen. Per-base qualities were not stored, and no clone one base away is much larger. The Quick-DNA Microprep Kit was used to extract genomic DNA from the sorted cells. Amplification of TCRbeta DNA was done with the immunoSEQ hsTCRbeta kit, following the protocol from the manufacturer. An Illumina MiSeq instrument was used to sequence the TCRbeta libraries. In the source study's methods: Once out-of-frame sequences had been removed, approximately 2,000,000 distinct TCRbeta sequences were left, which works out to an average of about 67,000 per individual. Each individual was scored using the number of 150 to 200 previously reported CMV-associated TCRbeta sequences that the individual carried and the total number of productive distinct TCRbeta sequences. A beta-binomial model was reimplemented in Python, and scikit-learn random forests with default parameters were trained on US cohort data. Classifier performance on the Belgian cohort was summarized as median AUC with percentile confidence intervals calculated over 10,000 bootstrap iterations. The table comes from immuneACCESS by way of TCRdb, which keeps in-frame sequences with V and J called. Part of the clones is missing from these tables; in studies checked, under half for an unresolved V gene and the rest for unknown reasons. D and trimming were read from the DNA, whereas the V and J calls and clone size are those reported in that table. This sample holds approximately 40,000 clones; approximately 80% were observed only once. The ten biggest clones cover nearly 6.5% of the sample.

There are 12 amino acids in the CDR3, from cysteine to phenylalanine inclusive. Only the CDR3 region is kept as DNA, spanning 36 bases read in frame from base 1. Sequences SQVTM (CDR1) and ANQGSEA (CDR2) are obtained from the germline V gene. At the junction V is shortened by 3 bases and J by 0 bases, with 6 bases in between. The data are from a study of memory CD4+ T cells and cytomegalovirus serostatus (dated by TCRdb to between 2018 and 2021). Study-wide context: A total of about 35 healthy Belgian adults, of whom 9 were CMV seropositive and approximately 25 were CMV seronegative, were included in the cohort. The study sequenced CD4+ memory TCRbeta repertoires of a Belgian cohort with known cytomegalovirus serostatus to replicate a published TCR-based CMV serostatus classifier.

Single viable CD3+CD4+CD8-CD45RO+ cells were sorted as memory CD4+ T cells on a FACSAria II. CMV serostatus was determined with a Roche Elecsys assay detecting serum IgG against CMV pp150, pp28, p38 and p52. Following thawing, total CD4+ T cells were enriched through positive selection using CD4 magnetic microbeads. The samples came from a separate study whose specific focus was interrogating the CD4+ T cell memory repertoire. Peripheral blood mononuclear cells were isolated and cryopreserved according to standard operating procedures, and serum was kept at -80 degrees C. Staining used CD3-PerCP (BW264/56), CD4-APC (RPA-T4), CD45RO-PE (UCHT1) and CD8-Pacific Orange (3B5) antibodies, with Sytox blue excluding non-viable cells. What the authors observed across the whole study: For predicting CMV serostatus, the median bootstrapped AUC was approximately 0.95 using the original framework and roughly 0.91 using a US-trained random forest. The results were interpreted as suggesting that the CMV-associated TCR signature is largely present in the CD4+ memory repertoire. Only CD4+CD45RO+ memory cells were sequenced, in contrast to the original study, which included naive and memory CD4+ and CD8+ populations. Of fewer than 200 previously reported CMV-associated TCRbeta sequences, around 67 appeared in the CD4+ memory repertoires, each in one to five individuals. A median bootstrapped AUC of roughly 0.94 with a 95% CI of 0.76-1.00 was achieved on the Belgian cohort by the original-framework classifier.

The origin of this receptor is an adult in good health and CMV-seronegative. This chain joins TRBV29-1 to TRBJ2-7; too little of a D gene remains to name it. Material for sequencing was memory CD4+ T cells from blood. The CDR3 corresponds to CSVETDSYEQYF. The nucleotide sequence is TGCAGCGTTGAGACGGACTCCTACGAGCAGTACTTC.